This T cell receptor beta chain was captured by sequencing in a study of siplizumab effects on memory and regulatory T cells. Study-wide findings and caveats: The average Treg-derived proportion among mappable alloreactive CD4+ clones was 65% to 80% with siplizumab versus under 35% in controls. Suppressive capability of dividing Tregs from siplizumab cultures went unverified. Of the proliferating CD4+ or CD8+ clones, roughly 75-96% lacked a naive or memory phenotype that could be assigned. Naive T cell populations appeared to exhibit greater diversity than memory cells and appeared to be major alloresponse contributors.

This table comes from immunoSEQ multiplex PCR, and its TCRdb copy is limited to in-frame clones, with some not included. The table includes 97,000 or so clones, 80% to 95% detected once. Per the germline V gene, CDR1 is LNHDA and CDR2 is SQIVND (reference sequence). The CDR3 loop spans 14 amino acids. The V segment lost 0 bases and the J segment 6 bases; nucleotides outside the gene matches: 4. Concerning this clone itself: Its antigen is not known.

This chain uses TRBV19 with TRBJ2-7; 8 bases agree with TRBD2. The specimen was CD4+ T cells sorted from blood. The receptor was isolated from a human donor in good health. CDR3 in DNA: TGTGCCAGTAGTATAGAACGGACTAGCACCGAGCAGTACTTC. It codes for CASSIERTSTEQYF. Combining the CDR3 with reference TRBV19 and TRBJ2-7 gives the whole variable domain DGGITQSPKYLFRKEGQNVTLSCEQNLNHDAMYWYRQDPGQGLRLIYYSQIVNDFQKGDIAEGYSVSREKKESFPLTVTSAQKNPTAFYLCASSIERTSTEQYFGPGTRLTVT.